This TCR beta chain is from a study of T cell responses to AZD1222 COVID-19 vaccine. Overall study: Second-dose timings of about 4 or about 12 weeks were pooled. Overall study findings and caveats: Donors were chiefly white British, with a greater number of females, and clonal diversity was perhaps underestimated.

The assay was immunoSEQ multiplex PCR, and TCRdb's table has in-frame clones only and misses some. The sample includes about 120,000 clones, about 90% of them seen just once. Concerning this clone itself: Its antigen is still unknown.

The CDR3 is 15 amino acids. CDR1 is SGHTA and CDR2 is FQGNSA in the germline V gene. V gave up 5 bases and J gave up 1 base, with 14 bases separating them. The chain uses TRBV7-2 and TRBJ1-1; D is ambiguous. This specimen consisted of peripheral blood, obtained on day 0 of AZD1222 vaccination. The sequence was obtained from an adult in good health. CDR3 sequence: CASSPRGGSNTEAFF. CDR3 DNA sequence: TGTGCCAGCAGCCCCCGAGGAGGATCGAACACTGAAGCTTTCTTT. The whole variable domain, remainder taken from reference TRBV7-2 and TRBJ1-1, is GAGVSQSPSNKVTEKGKDVELRCDPISGHTALYWYRQSLGQGLEFLIYFQGNSAPDKSGLPSDRFSAERTGGSVSTLTIQRTQQEDSAVYLCASSPRGGSNTEAFFGQGTRLTVV.